This T cell receptor (beta chain) was recorded in a study of cytomegalovirus exposure and HLA in healthy donors. The study's findings and limits: In an earlier analysis, in 540 or so donors, most V segments appeared productive either ~87% or ~30% of the time. Cytomegalovirus-associated TCR beta chains were listed, numbering under 200. With further analysis later on, most CMV-associated TCR beta chains appeared HLA-restricted.

Primers for the PCR totalled 60 Vbeta and 13 Jbeta. Here immunoSEQ multiplex PCR was the method, and the copy in TCRdb shows in-frame clones only, minus some. The ten most abundant clones cover 0.85% to 1% of a sample with over 120,000 clones. This CDR3 region has 13 residues. V shed 6 bases, J shed 5 bases, and the junction held 5 bases outside the gene matches. Germline V gene sequence: CDR1 MNHEY, CDR2 SMNVEV (reference sequence). Details on this clone: The antigen remains unidentified.

The sequencing input was PBMCs. The gene calls are TRBV27 and TRBJ1-2, with 8 bases that match TRBD1. The clonotype was recovered from a male donor in good health and CMV-seronegative. The CDR3 sequence: CASSAGGRYGYTF. The DNA for the CDR3 is TGTGCCAGCAGCGCAGGGGGCAGGTATGGCTACACCTTC.